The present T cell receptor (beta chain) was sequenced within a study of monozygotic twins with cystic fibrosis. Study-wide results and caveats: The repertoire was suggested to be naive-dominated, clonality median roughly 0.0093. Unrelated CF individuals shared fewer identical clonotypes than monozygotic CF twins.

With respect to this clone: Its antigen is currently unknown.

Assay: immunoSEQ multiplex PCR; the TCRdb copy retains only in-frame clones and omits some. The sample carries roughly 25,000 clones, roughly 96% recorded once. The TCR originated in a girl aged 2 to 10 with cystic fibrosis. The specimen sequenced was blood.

CDR3 bases: TGTGCCAGTAGTCCGTTACAGCCCTCTGGGGCCAACGTCCTGACTTTC. Amino acid sequence: CASSPLQPSGANVLTF. The J gene is TRBJ2-6, the V gene TRBV19; D is ambiguous. V gave up 5 bases and J gave up 0 bases, with 11 bases separating them. The CDR3 has 16 residues. Looked up from germline, CDR1 is LNHDA and CDR2 is SQIVND (reference sequence).